The 13 T cell receptor beta chains in this list originate from one sample, sequenced in a study of T cells after yellow fever vaccination. TCRdb redid the calling of the 5' RACE reads with MiXCR, one entry per CDR3 protein. The table has some 390,000 distinct CDR3 sequences, around 6.5% seen once. Specimen: PBMCs, collected 5 days after the yellow fever booster vaccination. Receptor source: a man younger than 45 who received the YFV17D yellow fever vaccine.

The sample holds a few counts of this clonotype. The chain combines TRBV5-6 with TRBJ2-7, with no clear D. The CDR3 contains 13 residues. V shed 1 base and J shed 2 bases, with 7 bases lying between them. The germline gives CDR1 SGHDT, CDR2 YYEEEE. CDR3 DNA: TGTGCCAGCAGCTTGATTCGGGCCTACGAGCAGTACTTC. This sequence encodes CASSLIRAYEQYF.

This clonotype occurred many times. This chain joins TRBV3-1 and TRBJ2-5; 11 bases are a match to TRBD2. The V and J ends lost 5 bases and 0 bases, in that order; junction bases with no gene match: 5. This CDR3 is built from 16 residues. Germline loops: CDR1 LGHDT, CDR2 YNNKEL (reference sequence). CDR3: CASSSRLAGHQETQYF. CDR3 in DNA: TGTGCCAGCAGCTCGAGACTAGCGGGACACCAAGAGACCCAGTACTTC.

The chain joins TRBV12-3 or TRBV12-4 to TRBJ2-3; D is tentatively TRBD1 or TRBD2 (5 bases each). CDR3 length equals 15 residues. Trimming shortened V by 3 bases and J by 0 bases, and 10 bases separated the two germline ends. CDR3 DNA sequence: TGTGCCAGCAGTTTCGTTGGGACCAGCACAGATACGCAGTATTTT. Amino acid sequence: CASSFVGTSTDTQYF.

This clonotype has more than one count but fewer than ten. The chain combines TRBV5-6 with TRBJ2-7; TRBD2 might be the D (6 bases). The CDR3 length is 15 residues. Germline loops: CDR1 SGHDT, CDR2 YYEEEE. The ends were cut back, 2 bases at V and 3 bases at J, with 15 bases in the middle. The CDR3 coding sequence is TGTGCCAGCAGCTTAATTTCCGTGGGGGGCTACGAGCAGTACTTC. Its translation: CASSLISVGGYEQYF.

The V and J genes are TRBV7-9 and TRBJ1-1; perhaps TRBD1 as D (5 bases). The CDR3 loop spans 15 amino acids. Germline lookup yields CDR1 SEHNR and CDR2 FQNEAQ (reference sequence). Trimming left V 4 bases short and J 4 bases short, with 16 bases between. CDR3 sequence: CASSSPGGGGTEAFF. For the CDR3, the DNA is TGTGCCAGCAGCTCGCCCGGGGGGGGTGGCACTGAAGCTTTCTTT.

This clonotype was seen only a few times. CDR3 sequence (DNA): TGCAGTGCTAGAGATCAGGCGGGAGGGAGAGAGACCCAGTACTTC. As protein: CSARDQAGGRETQYF. This chain links TRBV20-1 with TRBJ2-5; 9 bases line up with TRBD2. Germline V gene data show CDR1 as DFQATT and CDR2 as SNEGSKA (reference sequence). The CDR3 runs 15 residues. V gave up 0 bases and J gave up 4 bases; unmatched junction bases: 6.

This sequence joins TRBV6-1 and TRBJ2-2, with D possibly being TRBD2 (5 bases). The CDR3 runs to 16 residues. From germline, CDR1 is MNHNS and CDR2 SASEGT. Trimming pared 8 bases from V and 7 bases from J, leaving 23 bases between. CDR3 in DNA: TGTGCCAGCTACGCACAGCGGAGCCCCATTGGCGGGGAGCTGTTTTTT. Protein sequence: CASYAQRSPIGGELFF.

In its sample, this clonotype was seen many times. The chain employs TRBV5-1 and TRBJ1-2; D is uncertain. Deletions cut 4 bases from V and 2 bases from J, with 18 bases between. This CDR3 spans 16 amino acids. Germline V gene lookup returns CDR1 SGHRS and CDR2 YFSETQ. The chain's CDR3 is CASSPYNGIRNYGYTF. Written as DNA, the CDR3 is TGCGCCAGCAGCCCCTACAACGGGATACGGAACTATGGCTACACCTTC.

The chain employs TRBV6-2 or TRBV6-3 and TRBJ2-1; 13 nucleotides line up with TRBD2. This CDR3 has 17 amino acids. Looked up from germline, CDR1 is MNHEY and CDR2 is SVGEGT. V shed 2 bases and J 4 bases; nucleotides not matched to a gene: 5. CDR3 coding DNA: TGTGCCAGCAGTTACAGGGAGGGACTAGCGGGGTACAATGAGCAGTTCTTC. Protein product: CASSYREGLAGYNEQFF.

In its sample, this clonotype was seen many times. The chain couples TRBV6-1 to TRBJ2-4; tentative D call: TRBD2 (5 bases). In germline, CDR1 is MNHNS, CDR2 SASEGT. Deletions cut 3 bases from V and 2 bases from J, with 14 bases between. The CDR3 spans 16 residues. For the CDR3, the DNA is TGTGCCAGCAGTGACGAATCTCTAGCAACCAAAAACATTCAGTACTTC. The encoded protein is CASSDESLATKNIQYF.

This clonotype was seen repeatedly, ten times or more. J is TRBJ1-4 and V is TRBV30; no clear D gene. This CDR3 has 12 amino acids. CDR1 and CDR2 (germline): GTSNPN, SVGIG (reference sequence). The CDR3 coding sequence is TGTGCTTTGGGCTCAACTAATGAAAAACTGTTTTTT. It translates to CALGSTNEKLFF.

There are many counts of this clonotype. The rearrangement joins TRBV29-1 to TRBJ2-7; 8 nucleotides align to TRBD2. Germline CDR1 reads SQVTM; CDR2 reads ANQGSEA. The CDR3 runs to 16 residues. Unmatched junction bases numbered 14, after V lost 1 base and J lost 6 bases. This chain's CDR3 is CSVEGTLSGRTGEQYF. CDR3 DNA sequence: TGCAGCGTTGAAGGTACTTTGAGCGGGAGAACGGGCGAGCAGTACTTC.

This clonotype showed up just a few times. This chain connects TRBV4-1 to TRBJ2-7; D remains ambiguous. The germline V and J ends were trimmed by 4 bases and 3 bases, with 16 bases remaining between them. The CDR3 loop spans 15 amino acids. Looked up from germline, CDR1 is MGHRA and CDR2 is YSYEKL. CDR3 bases: TGCGCCAGCAGCCTCGCCCCCGGGCGGTACTACGAGCAGTACTTC. It yields the protein CASSLAPGRYYEQYF.